Reported below is one T cell receptor (beta chain). Its specificity is not known. The data were taken from a study of vaccination and CD4 T cells after COVID-19. Overall study: Investigators stimulated cells with overlapping spike peptides drawn from SARS-CoV-2, HCoV-NL63, HCoV-OC43 and HCoV-229E.

This CDR3 is 14 amino acids long. Once obtained from cultured CD4+ T cells, the DNA was sequenced using the Oncomine TCR Beta short-read assay. Someone extracted genomic DNA from cultured CD4+ T cells. TCRdb recomputed calls from the PCR reads with MiXCR, one row per CDR3 protein. The sample contains around 10,000 distinct CDR3 sequences, under 35% of which appear only once. Treatment reported: approximately 11-day PBMC culture with coronavirus spike peptide pools or control peptides (ViraFEST assay). CD4+ T-cell collection from the unexposed donor predated the COVID-19 pandemic (2011-2018). With peptide pools, ViraFEST first expanded antigen-specific T cells and afterwards sequenced their TCRs.

The sequencing sample was made of CD4+ T cells from blood, cultured in vitro. This TCR derives from a human donor in good health. The rearrangement uses TRBV21-1 and TRBJ2-2; TRBD1 is the table's D call and was not checked against the DNA. TRBV21-1 is a documented pseudogene. The CDR3 region has the DNA TGTGCCAGCAGCTTGCTGCAGGGGACCGGGGAGCTGTTTTTT. This gives the protein CASSLLQGTGELFF.